A selection of T cell receptor beta chains follows, all from one sample in a study of shared clonotypes between healthy human individuals. Sequencing used immunoSEQ multiplex PCR; TCRdb keeps in-frame clones, though not all of them. This sample has about 1 million clones, with roughly 70% found just once. The sequenced sample consisted of memory CD4+ T cells sorted from blood. The receptors stem from a young man in good health. Each CDR3 is given with its conserved first and last residue. A D gene is named only where the DNA matches it firmly. Size values are once, few and many counts, or a class for expanded clones, and some rows have none.

CDR3nt | CDR3aa | j_gene | abundance | v_gene | d_gene
TGTGCCAGTAGTATTGGGCAGGGGACGACCGGGGAGCTGTTTTTT | CASSIGQGTTGELFF | TRBJ2-2 | NA | TRBV19 | NA
TGTGCCAGTAGCCTCCGCCCCGGCCCAGCACCCGGGGAGCTGTTTTTT | CASSLRPGPAPGELFF | TRBJ2-2 | NA | TRBV19 | NA
TGTGCCAGCAGTGAGAGGGGACTGGGGGAGACCCAGTACTTC | CASSERGLGETQYF | TRBJ2-5 | NA | TRBV6-1 | NA
TGTGCCATCATACAACTAGCGGGGGGGCCTCAATACAATGAGCAGTTCTTC | CAIIQLAGGPQYNEQFF | TRBJ2-1 | NA | TRBV10-3 | TRBD2
TGCGCCAGCAGCCCGGAGGGTTCCCTTAACTATGGCTACACCTTC | CASSPEGSLNYGYTF | TRBJ1-2 | NA | TRBV5-1 | NA
TGTGCCACCAGCAGAGATCTAGCGGGGCGCTCCTACAATGAGCAGTTCTTC | CATSRDLAGRSYNEQFF | TRBJ2-1 | NA | TRBV15 | TRBD2
TGTGCCAGCAGCCTCCCGAATTCTGGAAACACCATATATTTT | CASSLPNSGNTIYF | TRBJ1-3 | NA | TRBV5-6 | NA
TGTGCCAGCAGTTGTGGACAGGGTCCCCTACTAGTCTCCTACGAGCAGTACTTC | CASSCGQGPLLVSYEQYF | TRBJ2-7 | once | TRBV27 | TRBD1
TGCGCCAGCAGCCAAGAATGGGGCAGGGACACAGATACGCAGTATTTT | CASSQEWGRDTDTQYF | TRBJ2-3 | NA | TRBV4-1 | NA
TGTGCCAGCAGCTTAGGCCGGACTCAGGCAACTAATGAAAAACTGTTTTTT | CASSLGRTQATNEKLFF | TRBJ1-4 | NA | TRBV7-6 | NA
TGCGCCAGCACCACCTGGGGGGCTGGGGCCAACGTCCTGACTTTC | CASTTWGAGANVLTF | TRBJ2-6 | NA | TRBV5-1 | NA
TGTGCCAGCAGCTTAATGGCGGACCCTCGGTACGAGCAGTACTTC | CASSLMADPRYEQYF | TRBJ2-7 | NA | TRBV7-2 | NA
TGTGCCAGCAGCGCACCTAGACTAGCCCCCAGTTCGGATACGCAGTATTTT | CASSAPRLAPSSDTQYF | TRBJ2-3 | NA | TRBV9 | TRBD2
TGCGCCAGCAGGGGTCCCGAAGGGAAGGCTAACTATGGCTACACCTTC | CASRGPEGKANYGYTF | TRBJ1-2 | few | TRBV10-1 | NA
TGTGCCAGCAGCTTAGGAGGAGACAGTCCTCGCGGCTACACCTTC | CASSLGGDSPRGYTF | TRBJ1-2 | NA | TRBV11-2 | NA
TGTGCCAGCAGTTTGCCAGCCCCTCTAGGCGAGCAGTACTTC | CASSLPAPLGEQYF | TRBJ2-7 | NA | TRBV28 | NA
TGTGCCAGCAGCTTACGACTAGCGGGGGGCGTAGATACGCAGTATTTT | CASSLRLAGGVDTQYF | TRBJ2-3 | NA | TRBV13 | TRBD2
TGTGCCAGCAGCTTAGCTGAGGCGGGGACTCGGAGAACTTACGAGCAGTACTTC | CASSLAEAGTRRTYEQYF | TRBJ2-7 | NA | TRBV7-2 | NA
TGTGCCAGCAGTGAGAAGCGGGGAGCTACCGGGGAGCTGTTTTTT | CASSEKRGATGELFF | TRBJ2-2 | NA | TRBV6-4 | TRBD2
TGTGCCAGCAGCCCCGGGACTAGCGGGGCCGAGCAGTACTTC | CASSPGTSGAEQYF | TRBJ2-7 | NA | TRBV7-9 | TRBD2
TGCGCCAGCAGCCAAGATACTTTGGGAGGGCGGGAGCAGTACTTC | CASSQDTLGGREQYF | TRBJ2-7 | few | TRBV4-1 | TRBD2
TGTGCCAGCTCCCCGGGGATTCAAGAGACCCAGTACTTC | CASSPGIQETQYF | TRBJ2-5 | NA | TRBV18 | NA
TGCGCCAGCAGACGACTAGCGGGGGATAGCACAGATACGCAGTATTTT | CASRRLAGDSTDTQYF | TRBJ2-3 | NA | TRBV10-2 | TRBD2
TGTGCCAGCAGCGTAGCTCCCAGCGGAGAGTACGAGCAGTACTTC | CASSVAPSGEYEQYF | TRBJ2-7 | many | TRBV9 | NA
TGCAGCGTTCACAGGGGGCGCGGTGAAGCTTTCTTT | CSVHRGRGEAFF | TRBJ1-1 | NA | TRBV29-1 | TRBD1
TGTGCCAGCAGTTCGCACAGAGACCCCACAGATACGCAGTATTTT | CASSSHRDPTDTQYF | TRBJ2-3 | NA | TRBV27 | NA
TGTGCCAGCAGCTTTGGGGCATGGAACACTGAAGCTTTCTTT | CASSFGAWNTEAFF | TRBJ1-1 | NA | TRBV11-2 | NA
TGTGCCAGCAGCCCCGGTGTCGTTGGGACCGGGGAGCTGTTTTTT | CASSPGVVGTGELFF | TRBJ2-2 | NA | TRBV6-5 | NA
TGTGCTAGCAGCCTCCAGGGGGGGGGCTACAATGAGCAGTTCTTC | CASSLQGGGYNEQFF | TRBJ2-1 | NA | TRBV7-7 | NA
TGTGCCAGCAGTCCACAGGAGTTCCAAGAGACCCAGTACTTC | CASSPQEFQETQYF | TRBJ2-5 | NA | TRBV6-1 | NA
TGTGCCAGCAGTCTCCCGGCCACTGAAGCTTTCTTT | CASSLPATEAFF | TRBJ1-1 | NA | TRBV28 | NA
TGTGCCAGCAGTGTGGGACTAGCGGGAGGTCCCCATCGGGCAGATACGCAGTATTTT | CASSVGLAGGPHRADTQYF | TRBJ2-3 | NA | TRBV6-1 | TRBD2
TGTGCCAGCAACGGGAAGGGCCTGAAGGAGGAGACCCAGTACTTC | CASNGKGLKEETQYF | TRBJ2-5 | NA | TRBV28 | NA
TGTGCCAGCAGTCCCGGGACGGCTTTGAACACTGAAGCTTTCTTT | CASSPGTALNTEAFF | TRBJ1-1 | NA | TRBV6-1 | NA
TGCGCCAGCAGCATACTAGCGGGGGGGCAAGAGACCCAGTACTTC | CASSILAGGQETQYF | TRBJ2-5 | NA | TRBV5-1 | TRBD2
TGTGCCAGCATCCCCCCGAGTCCTCGACCTACCTACGAGCAGTACTTC | CASIPPSPRPTYEQYF | TRBJ2-7 | NA | TRBV7-3 | NA
TGTGCCAGCTCACCCCAGCAGGGTGGGAACTACGAGCAGTACTTC | CASSPQQGGNYEQYF | TRBJ2-7 | many | TRBV18 | NA
TGTGCCAGCAGTTTAGAGGGCAGGACTGAAGCTTTCTTT | CASSLEGRTEAFF | TRBJ1-1 | NA | TRBV28 | NA
TGTGCCAGCAGTGAGAACAGGGCCGGGGAGACCCAGTACTTC | CASSENRAGETQYF | TRBJ2-5 | once | TRBV25-1 | NA
TGTGCCAGCAGCTTAGTGGAGGGTTACGGCGAGCAGTACTTC | CASSLVEGYGEQYF | TRBJ2-7 | NA | TRBV7-2 | NA
TGTGCCAGCAGCCAAGCAACAGGGGAAGCTTTCTTT | CASSQATGEAFF | TRBJ1-1 | many | TRBV14 | NA
TGTGCCAGCAGGGATCATACTCAAGAGACCCAGTACTTC | CASRDHTQETQYF | TRBJ2-5 | NA | TRBV11-1 | NA
TGTGCCGGTAGTGACGGGGCCTACGAGCAGTACTTC | CAGSDGAYEQYF | TRBJ2-7 | NA | TRBV6-6 | NA
TGTGCCAGCAGCTTGGGGGGGCCCAACTATGGCTACACCTTC | CASSLGGPNYGYTF | TRBJ1-2 | once | TRBV7-2 | NA
TGTGCCACCAGCAGAGTGGTCTCCAGGGCAGACACTGAAGCTTTCTTT | CATSRVVSRADTEAFF | TRBJ1-1 | NA | TRBV15 | NA
TGTGCCAGCAGTGAACTGGTGACAGGGGGATATGGAGAGACCCAGTACTTC | CASSELVTGGYGETQYF | TRBJ2-5 | NA | TRBV6-1 | TRBD1
TGTGCCCATGGCGGGGACAGGGACAAAGATACGCAGTATTTT | CAHGGDRDKDTQYF | TRBJ2-3 | NA | TRBV30 | TRBD1
TGTGCCTGGACGGCAGGACACGGCGAGCAGTACTTC | CAWTAGHGEQYF | TRBJ2-7 | NA | TRBV30 | NA
TGTGCCAGCAGTCTGGGCCCTAATCAGCCCCAGCATTTT | CASSLGPNQPQHF | TRBJ1-5 | NA | TRBV5-6 | NA